Presented here are 12 T cell receptor beta chains from one specimen sequenced in a study of OX40 agonist ivuxolimab in advanced cancers. Libraries were prepared by immunoSEQ multiplex PCR; TCRdb keeps only in-frame clonotypes and omits some of them. The data show about 22,000 clones, roughly 84% seen once. This material consisted of CD4+ or CD8+ T cells sorted from blood, taken in a trial of the OX40 agonist ivuxolimab. The origin of the receptors is an adult with an advanced solid tumor such as melanoma, head and neck, liver or kidney cancer.

This rearrangement joins TRBV6-1 to TRBJ1-1, with unresolved D. The CDR3 totals 14 residues. The germline V and J ends were trimmed by 5 bases and 1 base, with 11 bases remaining between them. Germline CDR1 MNHNS, CDR2 SASEGT. The CDR3 DNA follows: TGTGCCAGCAGTAACACGTGGGGGAACACTGAAGCTTTCTTT. It specifies CASSNTWGNTEAFF.

The chain is built from TRBV7-6 and TRBJ2-2; maybe TRBD1 (6 bases). Trimming cost V 1 base and J 6 bases, with 12 bases left between them. This CDR3 comprises 15 residues. Germline values: CDR1 SGHVS, CDR2 FNYEAQ. CDR3 loop: CASSLGDTRAGELFF. The CDR3 DNA sequence: TGTGCCAGCAGCTTAGGGGACACTAGGGCCGGGGAGCTGTTTTTT.

The chain links TRBV4-1 to TRBJ2-7; D is possibly TRBD2 (7 bases). Germline-derived CDR1 and CDR2 are MGHRA and YSYEKL. This CDR3 contains 15 residues. V lost 1 base to trimming and J lost 4 bases, with 14 bases between them. In DNA, the CDR3 is TGCGCCAGCAGCCAAGCGGGGGGCGCTTGGTACGAGCAGTACTTC. Translation gives CASSQAGGAWYEQYF.

The chain uses TRBV7-8 and TRBJ2-1; D is undetermined. Germline V gene lookup returns CDR1 SGHVS and CDR2 FQNEAQ. The CDR3 is 13 residues long. V was shortened by 5 bases and J by 6 bases, with 11 bases between the two germline ends. The CDR3 is CASSKTWANEQFF. In nucleotides, the CDR3 is TGTGCCAGCAGCAAGACCTGGGCCAATGAGCAGTTCTTC.

The chain joins TRBV19 to TRBJ2-1; the D is unclear. V lost 5 bases and J 6 bases, leaving 11 bases between the germline ends. Germline-derived CDR1 and CDR2 are LNHDA and SQIVND (reference sequence). The CDR3 extends over 13 amino acids. CDR3 protein: CASSDGPRNEQFF. The DNA for the CDR3 is TGTGCCAGTAGTGACGGGCCCCGCAATGAGCAGTTCTTC. The full variable domain, in which reference TRBV19 and TRBJ2-1 provide the parts outside the CDR3, is DGGITQSPKYLFRKEGQNVTLSCEQNLNHDAMYWYRQDPGQGLRLIYYSQIVNDFQKGDIAEGYSVSREKKESFPLTVTSAQKNPTAFYLCASSDGPRNEQFFGPGTRLTVL.

This clone was detected once. CDR3 DNA sequence: TGTGCCAGCAGCACGGACAGGGCCTCGAACACCGGGGAGCTGTTTTTT. The encoded protein is CASSTDRASNTGELFF. The gene calls are TRBV7-9 and TRBJ2-2; 8 bases fit TRBD1. The CDR3 runs to 16 residues. CDR1 and CDR2 (germline): SEHNR, FQNEAQ (reference sequence). Trimming cost V 5 bases and J 0 bases; bases outside gene matches: 5.

This chain links TRBV19 with TRBJ1-5; weak D call: TRBD1 (5 bases). CDR1 is LNHDA and CDR2 is SQIVND in the germline V gene (reference sequence). The CDR3 spans 16 residues. V was shortened by 2 bases and J by 0 bases, with 11 bases between the two germline ends. The CDR3 DNA follows: TGTGCCAGTAGTATAACAGGCGAATATAGCAATCAGCCCCAGCATTTT. It is translated as CASSITGEYSNQPQHF. The full variable domain, rest sourced from reference TRBV19 and TRBJ1-5, is DGGITQSPKYLFRKEGQNVTLSCEQNLNHDAMYWYRQDPGQGLRLIYYSQIVNDFQKGDIAEGYSVSREKKESFPLTVTSAQKNPTAFYLCASSITGEYSNQPQHFGDGTRLSIL.

The rearrangement joins TRBV19 to TRBJ2-7; TRBD2 agrees at 13 bases. The germline CDR1 and CDR2 sequences are LNHDA and SQIVND (reference sequence). J lost 6 bases, V lost 5 bases, and 7 bases had no gene match. The CDR3 extends over 15 amino acids. The CDR3 DNA is TGTGCCAGTAGTCCATGGACTAGCGGGAGTCCCGAGCAGTACTTC. Amino acids: CASSPWTSGSPEQYF.

The chain combines TRBV12-5 with TRBJ2-7; unclear D gene. The germline V gene has CDR1 LGHNT and CDR2 FRNRAP. Trimming removed 1 base at V and 3 bases at J, with 13 bases between. This CDR3 region has 15 residues. The CDR3 loop is CASGLGAGGHYEQYF. The CDR3 bases are TGTGCTAGTGGTTTGGGGGCAGGTGGGCACTACGAGCAGTACTTC.

This clone has more than one count but fewer than ten. This sequence joins TRBV5-8 and TRBJ2-5; no definite D call. The germline CDR1 and CDR2 sequences are SGHTS and YDEGEE. V lost 0 bases and J 4 bases, leaving 16 bases between the germline ends. The CDR3 is 16 residues long. CDR3 nucleotides: TGTGCCAGCAGCTTGGAGGTTTGGGTTCGGCGAGAGACCCAGTACTTC. Its protein product is CASSLEVWVRRETQYF.

The chain joins TRBV9 to TRBJ1-1; TRBD1 matches at 11 bases. The CDR3 loop spans 16 amino acids. Per the germline V gene, CDR1 is SGDLS and CDR2 is YYNGEE. Trimming at V came to 2 bases and at J to 0 bases, leaving 3 bases not matched to a gene. The CDR3 DNA is TGTGCCAGCAGCGTCGGGACAGGGGGTATGAACACTGAAGCTTTCTTT. This codes for CASSVGTGGMNTEAFF.

The rearrangement joins TRBV11-3 to TRBJ2-7; D gene ambiguous. The CDR3 runs 13 residues. CDR1 and CDR2 (germline): SGHNT, YENEEA. V was clipped by 5 bases and J by 7 bases, with 15 bases between them. In nucleotides, the CDR3 is TGTGCCAGCAGCCCTCCGCTTTCTGGGGAGCAGTACTTC. This codes for CASSPPLSGEQYF.